These 25 T cell receptor beta chains share one sample of origin, sequenced in a study of blood T cell repertoires in COVID-19. Clones were read by immunoSEQ multiplex PCR, and TCRdb kept only the in-frame ones, dropping some. Counted here are 130,000 to 150,000 clones, around nine tenths occurring once; the ten biggest clones make up 3.5% to 5.5%. The specimen was peripheral blood. These receptor sequences come from a middle-aged woman with acute or convalescent COVID-19.

The rearrangement links TRBV18 to TRBJ1-5; possibly TRBD1 for D (5 bases). Germline V gene data show CDR1 as KGHSH and CDR2 as LQKENI. Trimming removed 1 base from V and 0 bases from J, with 13 bases in between. The CDR3 runs to 17 residues. CDR3 amino acids: CASSPRRGGNSNQPQHF. The CDR3 coding sequence is TGTGCCAGCTCACCACGGCGGGGGGGGAATAGCAATCAGCCCCAGCATTTT.

This chain connects TRBV6-5 to TRBJ1-5, with a tentative D call TRBD1 (5 bases). With 5 bases removed from V and 0 bases from J, the gap between germline ends came to 11 bases. Germline CDR1 is MNHEY and CDR2 is SVGAGI. This CDR3 is 15 amino acids long. CDR3 residues: CASSRTPNSNQPQHF. The CDR3 DNA reads as TGTGCCAGCAGTAGGACACCTAATAGCAATCAGCCCCAGCATTTT.

This sequence joins TRBV6-2 or TRBV6-3 and TRBJ2-4; D may be TRBD1 (6 bases). The germline V gene has CDR1 MNHEY and CDR2 SVGEGT. Trimming removed 3 bases at V and 8 bases at J, with 17 bases between. The CDR3 has 15 amino acids. The CDR3 DNA reads TGTGCCAGCAGTTATCGAGGACAGCAGGAGTACATTCAGTACTTC. It encodes CASSYRGQQEYIQYF.

The chain uses TRBV12-5 and TRBJ2-4; 8 nucleotides agree with TRBD1. Germline V gene sequence: CDR1 LGHNT, CDR2 FRNRAP. V was pared by 5 bases and J by 0 bases, with 6 bases of the junction left unmatched. CDR3 size: 16 residues. This chain's CDR3 is CASGKDRGLAKNIQYF. CDR3 coding DNA: TGTGCTAGTGGTAAAGACAGGGGACTAGCCAAAAACATTCAGTACTTC. Supplemented by reference TRBV12-5 and TRBJ2-4, the full variable domain reads DARVTQTPRHKVTEMGQEVTMRCQPILGHNTVFWYRQTMMQGLELLAYFRNRAPLDDSGMPKDRFSAEMPDATLATLKIQPSEPRDSAVYFCASGKDRGLAKNIQYFGAGTRLSVL.

This chain joins TRBV7-9 and TRBJ2-7, with unresolved D. There are 13 residues in the CDR3. Trimming shortened V by 5 bases and J by 5 bases, and 13 bases separated the two germline ends. CDR1 is SEHNR, CDR2 FQNEAQ, per germline (reference sequence). The CDR3 sequence is CASSIQTNDEQYF. The CDR3 DNA reads TGTGCCAGCAGCATACAAACAAATGACGAGCAGTACTTC.

In its sample, this clone was seen once. CDR3 loop: CSVEDSRAKYGYTF. The CDR3, as DNA: TGCAGCGTTGAAGACAGCAGGGCCAAATATGGCTACACCTTC. J is TRBJ1-2 and V is TRBV29-1, with D possibly matching TRBD1 (5 bases). There are 14 residues in the CDR3. The germline gives CDR1 SQVTM, CDR2 ANQGSEA. V lost 0 bases and J lost 5, with 13 bases in between.

The chain employs TRBV6-4 and TRBJ1-2, with D perhaps TRBD1 (6 bases). The V end lost 0 bases, the J end lost 6 bases, and 14 bases lay between the germline ends. The germline gives CDR1 MRHNA, CDR2 SNTAGT. The CDR3 is made up of 15 amino acids. This CDR3 is CASSDSHDRINGYTF. DNA of the CDR3: TGTGCCAGCAGTGACTCTCATGACAGGATAAATGGCTACACCTTC.

The gene calls are TRBV7-9 and TRBJ1-5; 9 bases are shared with TRBD1. CDR3 length: 17 residues. Germline-derived CDR1 and CDR2 are SEHNR and FQNEAQ (reference sequence). V shed 5 bases, J shed 3 bases, and the junction held 11 bases outside the gene matches. The CDR3: CASSLGPGTGSNQPQHF. In nucleotides, the CDR3 is TGTGCCAGCAGCCTAGGTCCCGGGACAGGGTCCAATCAGCCCCAGCATTTT. The variable domain in full, completed from reference TRBV7-9 and TRBJ1-5, reads DTGVSQNPRHKITKRGQNVTFRCDPISEHNRLYWYRQTLGQGPEFLTYFQNEAQLEKSRLLSDRFSAERPKGSFSTLEIQRTEQGDSAMYLCASSLGPGTGSNQPQHFGDGTRLSIL.

This clone showed up just a few times. This chain uses TRBV24-1 with TRBJ2-2; a possible D gene is TRBD1 (6 bases). Trimming left V 5 bases short and J 4 bases short, with 16 bases between. The CDR3 is made up of 16 amino acids. CDR1 is KGHDR and CDR2 is SFDVKD in the germline V gene. CDR3 protein: CATSARWGPGTGELFF. CDR3 coding DNA: TGTGCCACCAGTGCCCGATGGGGGCCGGGCACCGGGGAGCTGTTTTTT.

The chain links TRBV28 to TRBJ1-3; 8 nucleotides match TRBD1. The germline gives CDR1 MDHEN, CDR2 SYDVKM. This CDR3 contains 16 residues. V lost 5 bases, J lost 2 bases, and 8 bases stayed unmatched. The DNA for the CDR3 is TGTGCCAGCAGTCAACTCAGGGGGCTTACTGGAAACACCATATATTTT. This gives the protein CASSQLRGLTGNTIYF. The whole variable domain, filled in from reference TRBV28 and TRBJ1-3, reads DVKVTQSSRYLVKRTGEKVFLECVQDMDHENMFWYRQDPGLGLRLIYFSYDVKMKEKGDIPEGYSVSREKKERFSLILESASTNQTSMYLCASSQLRGLTGNTIYFGEGSWLTVV.

This chain links TRBV19 with TRBJ2-7; 12 bases agree with TRBD2. CDR1 LNHDA and CDR2 SQIVND come from the germline V gene (reference sequence). The CDR3 is 14 residues long. Trimming took 3 bases from V and 6 from J; bases not matched to a gene: 3. CDR3 bases: TGTGCCAGTAGTATGACTAGCGGGAGTGTCGAGCAGTACTTC. Its protein is CASSMTSGSVEQYF.

The chain links TRBV4-1 to TRBJ2-7; 8 bases align to TRBD2. The V gene's germline CDR1 is MGHRA and CDR2 YSYEKL. The V segment lost 4 bases and the J segment 7 bases; nucleotides outside the gene matches: 6. The CDR3 sequence is 13 residues long. Here the CDR3 reads CASSLGLEGEQYF. The CDR3 DNA sequence: TGCGCCAGCAGCCTGGGACTAGAGGGTGAGCAGTACTTC.

This chain connects TRBV18 to TRBJ1-2; TRBD1 aligns across 9 bases. This CDR3 spans 16 amino acids. Per germline, CDR1 KGHSH and CDR2 LQKENI. After removal of 2 bases from V and 2 bases from J, the junction contained 6 bases not matched to a gene. The CDR3 sequence is CASSPTSTGGNYGYTF. The CDR3 nucleotides are TGTGCCAGCTCACCAACTTCGACAGGGGGAAACTATGGCTACACCTTC.

This clone occurred once. V is TRBV5-5 and J is TRBJ1-1, with 7 nucleotides matching TRBD1. After removal of 0 bases from V and 2 bases from J, the junction contained 16 bases not matched to a gene. This CDR3 is built from 19 residues. Germline V gene lookup returns CDR1 SGHKS and CDR2 YYEKEE (reference sequence). The CDR3 is CASSLASLDRVFFNTEAFF. The DNA for the CDR3 is TGTGCCAGCAGCTTGGCCTCTTTAGACAGGGTTTTTTTTAACACTGAAGCTTTCTTT.

This chain uses TRBV3-1 (or the pseudogene TRBV3-2) with TRBJ2-5, with TRBD2 matching over 7 bases. The J segment lost 1 base and the V segment lost 0 bases, leaving 5 bases of the junction unmatched. The CDR3 has 16 residues. CDR1 is LGHDT and CDR2 is YNNKEL in the germline V gene (reference sequence). CDR3 protein: CASSQDIGLVQETQYF. As DNA, the CDR3 is TGTGCCAGCAGCCAAGATATCGGACTAGTCCAAGAGACCCAGTACTTC.

V usage is TRBV5-1 and J usage is TRBJ2-1; 7 bases match TRBD2. CDR1 SGHRS and CDR2 YFSETQ come from the germline V gene. V lost 2 bases and J lost 2; bases outside the gene matches: 4. This CDR3 is 15 amino acids long. CDR3 in DNA: TGCGCCAGCAGCTTCGCGGGGGAAACCTACAATGAGCAGTTCTTC. It yields the protein CASSFAGETYNEQFF.

The V call is TRBV7-2, the J call TRBJ1-1, with 7 bases aligning to TRBD1. Germline V gene sequence: CDR1 SGHTA, CDR2 FQGNSA. The junction had 9 bases not matched to a gene; V was cut back by 4 bases and J by 4 bases. This CDR3 comprises 15 residues. The CDR3 nucleotides read TGTGCCAGCAGCTCCCGACAGGGTGCGGGCACTGAAGCTTTCTTT. Protein: CASSSRQGAGTEAFF.

The chain is built from TRBV11-3 and TRBJ1-6, with D possibly being TRBD1 (6 bases). CDR3 length: 14 residues. V was pared by 5 bases and J by 6 bases, with 11 bases between. Germline CDR1 is SGHNT and CDR2 is YENEEA. CDR3 sequence reads: CASSRTGSNSPLHF. The CDR3 coding sequence is TGTGCCAGCAGCCGCACAGGGTCTAATTCACCCCTCCACTTT. The whole variable domain, remainder taken from reference TRBV11-3 and TRBJ1-6, is EAGVVQSPRYKIIEKKQPVAFWCNPISGHNTLYWYLQNLGQGPELLIRYENEEAVDDSQLPKDRFSAERLKGVDSTLKIQPAELGDSAVYLCASSRTGSNSPLHFGNGTRLTVT.

This chain joins TRBV28 and TRBJ2-4; 9 bases map to TRBD2. V lost 2 bases and J lost 7; bases outside the gene matches: 9. Looked up from germline, CDR1 is MDHEN and CDR2 is SYDVKM. The CDR3 totals 16 residues. The CDR3 region is CASSLAASGVGNIQYF. CDR3 sequence (DNA): TGTGCCAGCAGTTTAGCGGCTAGCGGGGTTGGGAACATTCAGTACTTC.

The chain employs TRBV5-1 and TRBJ2-1; 13 bases line up with TRBD2. V lost 4 bases to trimming and J lost 5 bases; unmatched junction nucleotides: 3. Germline values: CDR1 SGHRS, CDR2 YFSETQ. The CDR3 is made up of 15 amino acids. The CDR3 is CASSTGLAGNNEQFF. The CDR3 DNA reads TGCGCCAGCAGCACGGGACTAGCGGGGAACAATGAGCAGTTCTTC.

The genes are TRBV16 and TRBJ2-5, with 7 bases identical to TRBD1. The junction had 9 bases not matched to a gene; V was cut back by 6 bases and J by 2 bases. Germline V gene data show CDR1 as KGHSY and CDR2 as FQNENV. The CDR3 length is 15 residues. CDR3 loop: CASSFTGELQETQYF. Here the CDR3 DNA reads TGTGCCAGCAGTTTCACAGGGGAACTTCAAGAGACCCAGTACTTC.

The chain uses TRBV19 and TRBJ1-2, with TRBD1 as a possible D gene (5 bases). This CDR3 spans 10 amino acids. Germline V gene data show CDR1 as LNHDA and CDR2 as SQIVND (reference sequence). Trimming cost V 9 bases and J 6 bases, with 8 bases left between them. The CDR3 is CASRDHGYTF. The DNA of the CDR3 is TGTGCCAGCAGGGATCATGGCTACACCTTC.

The chain joins TRBV15 to TRBJ1-3; D is unclear. The V end lost 0 bases, the J end lost 5 bases, and 11 bases lay between the germline ends. Germline V gives CDR1 LNHNV, CDR2 YYDKDF (reference sequence). The CDR3 length is 15 residues. This CDR3 reads CATSRDRSPRNTIYF. Written as DNA, the CDR3 is TGTGCCACCAGCAGAGATAGGAGTCCCCGAAACACCATATATTTT.

J is TRBJ2-3 and V is TRBV3-1 (or the pseudogene TRBV3-2); 10 nucleotides match TRBD2. Germline-derived CDR1 and CDR2 are LGHDT and YNNKEL (reference sequence). V was pared by 3 bases and J by 0 bases, with 9 bases of the junction left unmatched. The CDR3 consists of 18 residues. For the CDR3, the DNA is TGTGCCAGCAGCCAGAGACCTAGCGGGGGCGGGAGCACAGATACGCAGTATTTT. Amino acids: CASSQRPSGGGSTDTQYF.

This chain links TRBV30 with TRBJ2-7, with a tentative D call TRBD2 (6 bases). CDR1 GTSNPN and CDR2 SVGIG come from the germline V gene (reference sequence). Deletions cut 7 bases from V and 3 bases from J, with 16 bases between. The CDR3 has 13 residues. CDR3 region: CASSEGAGYEQYF. The CDR3 DNA follows: TGTGCCTCTTCAGAGGGAGCGGGCTACGAGCAGTACTTC.